Each of the 4 T cell receptor beta chains below was sequenced from the same sample in a study of vaccination effects on CD4 cells after COVID-19. Data came from immunoSEQ multiplex PCR; TCRdb stores just in-frame clones and leaves some out. The sample carries 25,000 to 35,000 clones, roughly four fifths recorded once. Antigen-specific CD4+ T cells were expanded with viral peptide pools in the ViraFEST assay before sequencing. Upon completion of more than eight days in culture, CD4+ T cells were isolated. Participants were vaccinated with two doses of either the BNT162b2 or mRNA-1273 vaccine. For these TCRs, the target antigens are not known. The material sequenced was CD4+ T cells from PBMCs cultured with HCoV-OC43 spike peptides, taken after COVID-19 vaccination. Subset meaning: HCoV-OC43 spike overlapping peptide pool stimulation. Source of these receptors: a human donor who received a COVID-19 vaccine.

The V call is TRBV7-5, the J call TRBJ1-4; no check of the table's D call, TRBD1, against the DNA was made. TRBV7-5 is described as a pseudogene. This CDR3 has 16 amino acids. The CDR3 sequence: CVRSFDRDPTNEKLFF. The CDR3 coding sequence is TGTGTCAGAAGCTTCGACAGGGACCCAACTAATGAAAAACTGTTTTTT.

The chain combines TRBV5-1 with TRBJ1-2; TRBD1 is a possible D gene (5 bases). The CDR3 has 15 amino acids. Germline lookup yields CDR1 SGHRS and CDR2 YFSETQ. V gave up 4 bases and J gave up 4 bases, with 17 bases separating them. In DNA, the CDR3 is TGCGCCAGCAGCGTTACTATAGGAGACAGCTATGGCTACACCTTC. Its protein product is CASSVTIGDSYGYTF. Full variable domain (missing parts from reference TRBV5-1 and TRBJ1-2): KAGVTQTPRYLIKTRGQQVTLSCSPISGHRSVSWYQQTPGQGLQFLFEYFSETQRNKGNFPGRFSGRQFSNSRSEMNVSTLELGDSALYLCASSVTIGDSYGYTFGSGTRLTVV.

The chain joins TRBV6-5 to TRBJ1-6, with unresolved D. V shed 7 bases and J shed 9 bases, with 13 bases lying between them. CDR3 length equals 13 residues. The germline CDR1 and CDR2 sequences are MNHEY and SVGAGI. The CDR3 reads CASTMSRGSPLHF. The CDR3 region has the DNA TGTGCCAGCACAATGTCAAGAGGTTCACCCCTCCACTTT.

The chain recombines TRBV12-3 or TRBV12-4 with TRBJ1-2; D possibly corresponds to TRBD1 (6 bases). V dropped 6 bases and J dropped 5 bases, with 13 bases sitting between them. The CDR3 runs 13 residues. The CDR3 DNA reads as TGTGCCAGCAGCCCGGGGGGGCCTTATGGCTACACCTTC. Translated, it gives CASSPGGPYGYTF.